This passage covers 8 T cell receptor beta chains from one sample sequenced in a study of T cells in Graves' hyperthyroidism and ophthalmopathy (dated by TCRdb to the late 2010s). The library was built by means of multiplex PCR. The sequencer was an Illumina HiSeq 2000. Amplification of TCR beta CDR3 regions was carried out from RNA transcripts. For the first round of RT-PCR on the TCR CDR3, the HTBI primer set was used together with the Qiagen OneStep RT-PCR kit. The public sequencing data were trimmed at Q25 with fastp and processed into clonotypes with MiXCR by TCRdb, which kept only in-frame beta chains. One record per CDR3 amino acid sequence lists the most common genes and DNA. Recorded for this sample are roughly 500,000 distinct CDR3 sequences; about 15% of them occurred a single time. The top ten clonotypes cover 29% of the sample. Sequencing used blood. The source of these receptors is a woman in her thirties with Graves' ophthalmopathy.

This clonotype has only a few counts. This may be a read error, as it is one base from a much larger clone. The chain uses TRBV30 and TRBJ2-3, with 9 bases that match TRBD2. The CDR3 sequence is 14 residues long. Germline V gives CDR1 GTSNPN, CDR2 SVGIG (reference sequence). The trim removed 7 bases at V and 6 bases at J, leaving 11 bases unmatched. The CDR3: CALRSGSLADTQYF. The CDR3 bases are TGTGCCTTACGTAGCGGGAGTTTGGCGGATACGCAGTATTTT.

The genes are TRBV6-1 and TRBJ2-1, with TRBD1 matching over 7 bases. V lost 3 bases and J lost 5; bases outside the gene matches: 7. CDR1 is MNHNS, CDR2 SASEGT, per germline. The CDR3 is 15 residues long. CDR3 nucleotide sequence: TGTGCCAGCAGTGACCACAGGGGATGGGACAATGAGCAGTTCTTC. This translates into CASSDHRGWDNEQFF.

This clonotype was observed a handful of times. The V and J genes are TRBV7-6 and TRBJ2-5, with D perhaps TRBD2 (5 bases). Germline V gene data show CDR1 as SGHVS and CDR2 as FNYEAQ. V was pared by 0 bases and J by 5 bases, with 10 bases between. CDR3 length: 14 amino acids. The CDR3, as DNA: TGTGCCAGCAGCTTAGCAGCGGATGGGGAGACCCAGTACTTC. Translated, it gives CASSLAADGETQYF.

Many counts were recorded for this clonotype. The gene calls are TRBV4-3 and TRBJ2-5; D is perhaps TRBD1 (6 bases). This CDR3 region has 14 residues. Germline V gives CDR1 LGHNA, CDR2 YSLEER. Between the trimmed V and J ends, which lost 0 bases and 5 bases, there was a span of 10 bases. The CDR3: CASSQDFRGETQYF. CDR3 DNA sequence: TGCGCCAGCAGCCAAGACTTCAGGGGCGAGACCCAGTACTTC.

This clonotype has at least ten counts. The chain joins TRBV12-3 or TRBV12-4 to TRBJ2-2; 9 nucleotides agree with TRBD2. The junction had 8 bases not matched to a gene; V was cut back by 5 bases and J by 4 bases. The CDR3 contains 16 residues. CDR3 sequence reads: CASSPRGRASTGELFF. DNA of the CDR3: TGTGCCAGCAGTCCCCGCGGGAGGGCCTCCACCGGGGAGCTGTTTTTT.

This clonotype came up a few times. This rearrangement joins TRBV20-1 to TRBJ1-2, with 9 positions matching TRBD1. V shed 0 bases, J shed 3 bases, and the junction held 5 bases outside the gene matches. Germline V lookup: CDR1 DFQATT, CDR2 SNEGSKA (reference sequence). CDR3 size: 15 residues. The CDR3 sequence is CSARDNRGRDYGYTF. CDR3 sequence (DNA): TGCAGTGCTAGAGACAACAGGGGGCGAGACTATGGCTACACCTTC.

This clonotype was counted only a few times. The chain employs TRBV5-1 and TRBJ1-1, with D possibly being TRBD1 (6 bases). In germline, CDR1 is SGHRS, CDR2 YFSETQ. V was clipped by 4 bases and J by 4 bases, with 17 bases between them. The CDR3 runs 15 residues. The chain's CDR3 is CASSPAQGRGTEAFF. The CDR3 DNA sequence: TGCGCCAGCAGCCCGGCTCAGGGGCGGGGCACTGAAGCTTTCTTT.

The chain links TRBV30 to TRBJ2-1, with D possibly called TRBD1 or TRBD2 (6 bases each). The CDR3 is 13 residues long. Germline CDR1 GTSNPN, CDR2 SVGIG (reference sequence). The ends were cut back, 2 bases at V and 5 bases at J, with 10 bases in the middle. CDR3 nucleotides: TGTGCCTGGAGTTGGGGGGCGGACAATGAGCAGTTCTTC. It specifies CAWSWGADNEQFF.